These T cell receptor beta chains were read from a single sample in a study of blood T cell repertoires in COVID-19. Clones were sequenced by immunoSEQ multiplex PCR, and TCRdb holds only the in-frame ones, with some missing. The data hold 150,000 to 200,000 clones, with over 80% observed a single time. The sample taken for sequencing was PBMCs or T cells enriched from blood (not recorded which). The receptors here all came from a woman aged 60 to 75 who had recovered from COVID-19. Both conserved end residues are part of each CDR3. Each record gives: V gene, J gene, clone size, D gene, CDR3 DNA, CDR3 protein. The D gene is left open where the match is weak. Some rows have no size entry. The others give once, few or many, or a class for an expanded clone.

V gene: TRBV27; J gene: TRBJ1-1; clone size: NA; D gene: NA; CDR3 DNA: TGTGCCAGCAGTTTTCACAAGAACACTGAAGCTTTCTTT; CDR3 protein: CASSFHKNTEAFF
V gene: TRBV3-1/TRBV3-2; J gene: TRBJ1-2; clone size: NA; D gene: NA; CDR3 DNA: TGTGCCAGCAGCCAAGATGACCCGGGGAGCACCTATGGCTACACCTTC; CDR3 protein: CASSQDDPGSTYGYTF
V gene: TRBV27; J gene: TRBJ1-6; clone size: NA; D gene: NA; CDR3 DNA: TGTGCCAGCAGTCCTCTCCTCGAGAGTGTTTCCTATAATTCACCCCTCCACTTT; CDR3 protein: CASSPLLESVSYNSPLHF
V gene: TRBV12-3/TRBV12-4; J gene: TRBJ1-2; clone size: NA; D gene: NA; CDR3 DNA: TGTGCCAGCAGTTTACAGGCCTACTATGGCTACACCTTC; CDR3 protein: CASSLQAYYGYTF
V gene: TRBV19; J gene: TRBJ1-5; clone size: NA; D gene: NA; CDR3 DNA: TGTGCCAGTAAGGGGCTGGATCAGCCCCAGCATTTT; CDR3 protein: CASKGLDQPQHF
V gene: TRBV28; J gene: TRBJ2-3; clone size: NA; D gene: TRBD2; CDR3 DNA: TGTGCCAGCAGTTCTCTAGCGGGAGGTGCAAGCACAGATACGCAGTATTTT; CDR3 protein: CASSSLAGGASTDTQYF
V gene: TRBV6-2/TRBV6-3; J gene: TRBJ2-5; clone size: NA; D gene: NA; CDR3 DNA: TGTGCCAGCAGTGGGGCTAGCGCCTTTAAAGAGACCCAGTACTTC; CDR3 protein: CASSGASAFKETQYF
V gene: TRBV28; J gene: TRBJ2-1; clone size: NA; D gene: TRBD2; CDR3 DNA: TGTGCCAGCAGTGTTCCCCGGTCTAGCGGGGGCTACAATGAGCAGTTCTTC; CDR3 protein: CASSVPRSSGGYNEQFF
V gene: TRBV6-5; J gene: TRBJ1-2; clone size: NA; D gene: NA; CDR3 DNA: TGTGCCAGCAGTTATGGCGGGAGATTAGACTATGGCTACACCTTC; CDR3 protein: CASSYGGRLDYGYTF
V gene: TRBV5-1; J gene: TRBJ2-1; clone size: NA; D gene: NA; CDR3 DNA: TGCGCCAGCAGCTTGTGGGGGGACCATGAGCAGTTCTTC; CDR3 protein: CASSLWGDHEQFF
V gene: TRBV19; J gene: TRBJ2-3; clone size: NA; D gene: NA; CDR3 DNA: TGTGCCAGTAGTATGTGGGCTTCCAGCACAGATACGCAGTATTTT; CDR3 protein: CASSMWASSTDTQYF
V gene: TRBV2; J gene: TRBJ1-4; clone size: NA; D gene: NA; CDR3 DNA: TGTGCCAGCAGTTATTTAACTAGGGGGGGAAATGAAAAACTGTTTTTT; CDR3 protein: CASSYLTRGGNEKLFF
V gene: TRBV21-1; J gene: TRBJ1-4; clone size: NA; D gene: NA; CDR3 DNA: TGTGCCAGCAGCAAAGGTGAGACAGGGAATGAAAAACTGTTTTTT; CDR3 protein: CASSKGETGNEKLFF
V gene: TRBV2; J gene: TRBJ1-4; clone size: few; D gene: NA; CDR3 DNA: TGTGCCAGCAGCGGGACTTGGGGAGAAAAACTGTTTTTT; CDR3 protein: CASSGTWGEKLFF
V gene: TRBV5-5; J gene: TRBJ1-6; clone size: once; D gene: TRBD1; CDR3 DNA: TGTGCCAGCAGCTGGGGGGACAGGGACGCTTCACCCCTCCACTTT; CDR3 protein: CASSWGDRDASPLHF
V gene: TRBV11-2; J gene: TRBJ2-1; clone size: NA; D gene: NA; CDR3 DNA: TGTGCCAGCAGCTTAGATACCGGGAGCAATGAGCAGTTCTTC; CDR3 protein: CASSLDTGSNEQFF
V gene: TRBV23-1; J gene: TRBJ1-1; clone size: few; D gene: NA; CDR3 DNA: TGCGCCAGCGGGGGGGCCAGGGCAAACAGTCACACTGAAGCTTTCTTT; CDR3 protein: CASGGARANSHTEAFF
V gene: TRBV5-1; J gene: TRBJ2-1; clone size: NA; D gene: NA; CDR3 DNA: TGCGCCAGCAGCTTGGCGGCTAGCTTCGATGAGCAGTTCTTC; CDR3 protein: CASSLAASFDEQFF
V gene: TRBV6-5; J gene: TRBJ1-2; clone size: NA; D gene: NA; CDR3 DNA: TGTGCCAGCAGTTCCCCGGGCCTCCCTGGAGGGTATGGCTACACCTTC; CDR3 protein: CASSSPGLPGGYGYTF
V gene: TRBV5-1; J gene: TRBJ1-1; clone size: NA; D gene: TRBD1; CDR3 DNA: TGCGCCAGCAGCCCCCCCGGGACAGGGAACACTGAAGCTTTCTTT; CDR3 protein: CASSPPGTGNTEAFF
V gene: TRBV27; J gene: TRBJ1-2; clone size: NA; D gene: NA; CDR3 DNA: TGTGCCAGCAGTACTACCCTGGAGCGGCACTATGGCTACACCTTC; CDR3 protein: CASSTTLERHYGYTF
V gene: TRBV28; J gene: TRBJ1-2; clone size: NA; D gene: TRBD1; CDR3 DNA: TGTGCCAGCACCCCAGGGGGGAACCACTATGGCTACACCTTC; CDR3 protein: CASTPGGNHYGYTF
V gene: TRBV11-2; J gene: TRBJ2-1; clone size: few; D gene: TRBD2; CDR3 DNA: TGTGCCAGCTTGGCGGGGGGGTTCGATGAGCAGTTCTTC; CDR3 protein: CASLAGGFDEQFF
V gene: TRBV4-1; J gene: TRBJ2-7; clone size: NA; D gene: NA; CDR3 DNA: TGCGCCAGCAGCGCACCGGGACAAACCCACGAGCAGTACTTC; CDR3 protein: CASSAPGQTHEQYF
V gene: TRBV29-1; J gene: TRBJ1-1; clone size: NA; D gene: NA; CDR3 DNA: TGCAGCGTTGGCTGGCCGAACCCGAACACTGAAGCTTTCTTT; CDR3 protein: CSVGWPNPNTEAFF
V gene: TRBV3-1/TRBV3-2; J gene: TRBJ1-1; clone size: NA; D gene: NA; CDR3 DNA: TGTGCCAGCAGCCAAGAAGGACAGCCGAACACTGAAGCTTTCTTT; CDR3 protein: CASSQEGQPNTEAFF
V gene: TRBV5-1; J gene: TRBJ1-1; clone size: NA; D gene: NA; CDR3 DNA: TGCGCCAGCAGCTTGGGCTCAGGACAAGAAGCTTTCTTT; CDR3 protein: CASSLGSGQEAFF
V gene: TRBV28; J gene: TRBJ2-1; clone size: NA; D gene: NA; CDR3 DNA: TGTGCCAGCAGTTTATATAGGGGTGAGCAGTTCTTC; CDR3 protein: CASSLYRGEQFF
V gene: TRBV6-5; J gene: TRBJ1-1; clone size: NA; D gene: TRBD1; CDR3 DNA: TGTGCCAGCAGTTACGGGGACAGAGCTTTCTTT; CDR3 protein: CASSYGDRAFF
V gene: TRBV30; J gene: TRBJ2-2; clone size: NA; D gene: TRBD2; CDR3 DNA: TGTGCCTGGAGGTCCCGGGGGGGCAGCACCGGGGAGCTGTTTTTT; CDR3 protein: CAWRSRGGSTGELFF
V gene: TRBV5-1; J gene: TRBJ2-2; clone size: NA; D gene: NA; CDR3 DNA: TGCGCCAGCAGCTTACGGGAGTGGGGGGAGCTGTTTTTT; CDR3 protein: CASSLREWGELFF
V gene: TRBV10-3; J gene: TRBJ1-2; clone size: few; D gene: NA; CDR3 DNA: TGTGCCATCAGTGAGTCTGAGTTCCAGGGCACAGCTAACTATGGCTACACCTTC; CDR3 protein: CAISESEFQGTANYGYTF
V gene: TRBV19; J gene: TRBJ2-1; clone size: NA; D gene: TRBD2; CDR3 DNA: TGTGCCAGTAGTCGCGGGAGGGCGGGGCACAATGAGCAGTTCTTC; CDR3 protein: CASSRGRAGHNEQFF
V gene: TRBV6-5; J gene: TRBJ2-2; clone size: few; D gene: NA; CDR3 DNA: TGTGCCAGCGCCGGACTACCCGCGAACACCGGGGAGCTGTTTTTT; CDR3 protein: CASAGLPANTGELFF
V gene: TRBV19; J gene: TRBJ1-5; clone size: NA; D gene: TRBD1; CDR3 DNA: TGTGCCAGTAGTATCAGGCCCAACAGGGGGCTCCTTTATAGCAATCAGCCCCAGCATTTT; CDR3 protein: CASSIRPNRGLLYSNQPQHF
V gene: TRBV7-9; J gene: TRBJ2-3; clone size: NA; D gene: NA; CDR3 DNA: TGTGCCAGCAGCCGAACACCTCTGCCCGATACGCAGTATTTT; CDR3 protein: CASSRTPLPDTQYF
V gene: TRBV6-5; J gene: TRBJ2-1; clone size: NA; D gene: NA; CDR3 DNA: TGTGCCAGCACGCGGGGGCTCCTCCGAAATGAGCAGTTCTTC; CDR3 protein: CASTRGLLRNEQFF
V gene: TRBV11-2; J gene: TRBJ2-7; clone size: NA; D gene: NA; CDR3 DNA: TGTGCCAGCAGCTTAGTAGAACAAGCGGACCTGTACTTC; CDR3 protein: CASSLVEQADLYF
V gene: TRBV18; J gene: TRBJ1-4; clone size: NA; D gene: NA; CDR3 DNA: TGTGCCAGCTCACCGTCCGCCGCCGGCGGGCGTGAAAAACTGTTTTTT; CDR3 protein: CASSPSAAGGREKLFF
V gene: TRBV7-9; J gene: TRBJ2-7; clone size: NA; D gene: NA; CDR3 DNA: TGTGCCAGCAGCTTAGCAAGGGGTCGCGAGCAGTACTTC; CDR3 protein: CASSLARGREQYF
V gene: TRBV19; J gene: TRBJ1-2; clone size: NA; D gene: NA; CDR3 DNA: TGTGCCAGTACCACCGGACAGCCCGGTAGTAGCTACACCTTC; CDR3 protein: CASTTGQPGSSYTF
V gene: TRBV2; J gene: TRBJ1-2; clone size: NA; D gene: TRBD1; CDR3 DNA: TGTGCCAGCAGTGAAGAGGGTCAGGGGGCAGGAGAATATGGCTACACCTTC; CDR3 protein: CASSEEGQGAGEYGYTF
V gene: TRBV6-5; J gene: TRBJ1-5; clone size: NA; D gene: TRBD1; CDR3 DNA: TGTGCCAGCAGTAGAGACAGGGGGCGTCAGCCCCAGCATTTT; CDR3 protein: CASSRDRGRQPQHF
V gene: TRBV7-8; J gene: TRBJ2-1; clone size: NA; D gene: TRBD2; CDR3 DNA: TGTGCCAGCAGGAACCTAGCGGGAGCCTACAATGAGCAGTTCTTC; CDR3 protein: CASRNLAGAYNEQFF
V gene: TRBV28; J gene: TRBJ2-7; clone size: NA; D gene: NA; CDR3 DNA: TGTGCCAGCAGCAGCCCGACTCCGAGCTCCTACGAGCAGTACTTC; CDR3 protein: CASSSPTPSSYEQYF
V gene: TRBV9; J gene: TRBJ1-6; clone size: NA; D gene: NA; CDR3 DNA: TGTGCCAGCAGCGTAGCCGGCAGCGCTAATTCACCCCTCCACTTT; CDR3 protein: CASSVAGSANSPLHF
V gene: TRBV13; J gene: TRBJ2-3; clone size: NA; D gene: NA; CDR3 DNA: TGTGCCAGCAGCCAAGGGGGCACAGATACGCAGTATTTT; CDR3 protein: CASSQGGTDTQYF
V gene: TRBV28; J gene: TRBJ1-1; clone size: NA; D gene: NA; CDR3 DNA: TGTGCCAGCAGTCTACCGGGAGGGATATTCGCTGAAGCTTTCTTT; CDR3 protein: CASSLPGGIFAEAFF
V gene: TRBV6-6; J gene: TRBJ2-2; clone size: few; D gene: NA; CDR3 DNA: TGTGCCATTTCCCTAACGGGGAACGGGGAGCTGTTTTTT; CDR3 protein: CAISLTGNGELFF
V gene: TRBV7-2; J gene: TRBJ2-3; clone size: NA; D gene: TRBD1; CDR3 DNA: TGTGCCAGCAGCATAGGGACAGCCAGAAGCACAGATACGCAGTATTTT; CDR3 protein: CASSIGTARSTDTQYF
V gene: TRBV18; J gene: TRBJ2-1; clone size: NA; D gene: NA; CDR3 DNA: TGTGCCAGCTCACCACCGGGTCTAGGTGGTGAGCAGTTCTTC; CDR3 protein: CASSPPGLGGEQFF
V gene: TRBV2; J gene: TRBJ1-2; clone size: few; D gene: TRBD1; CDR3 DNA: TGTGCCAGCAGTCAGGGGGCGTCTAACTATGGCTACACCTTC; CDR3 protein: CASSQGASNYGYTF
V gene: TRBV19; J gene: TRBJ2-3; clone size: NA; D gene: NA; CDR3 DNA: TGTGCCAGTAGTCCTTTACTTAGCACAGATACGCAGTATTTT; CDR3 protein: CASSPLLSTDTQYF
V gene: TRBV11-1; J gene: TRBJ2-7; clone size: NA; D gene: NA; CDR3 DNA: TGTGCCAGCAGCCCCTCGCCTGGGCGGGGCTCCTACGAGCAGTACTTC; CDR3 protein: CASSPSPGRGSYEQYF
V gene: TRBV18; J gene: TRBJ2-1; clone size: NA; D gene: NA; CDR3 DNA: TGTGCCAGCTCACCAGAGCTCTTTCGGGGGAACAATGAGCAGTTCTTC; CDR3 protein: CASSPELFRGNNEQFF
V gene: TRBV21-1; J gene: TRBJ2-7; clone size: NA; D gene: NA; CDR3 DNA: TGTGCCAGCAGATCGTCGGGACAGGCGGACCCCTACGAGCAGTACTTC; CDR3 protein: CASRSSGQADPYEQYF
V gene: TRBV5-1; J gene: TRBJ2-5; clone size: NA; D gene: NA; CDR3 DNA: TGCGCCAGCAGCTTGAGGGGAGAGACCCAGTACTTC; CDR3 protein: CASSLRGETQYF